This TCR beta chain stems from a study of high-grade serous ovarian cancer treatment subgroups. Study-level information: Each sample yielded on average 7,494 unique TCR beta rearrangements from 12,000 to 15,000 reads.

Tumor tissue was taken before any definitive surgery or chemotherapy was given. Repertoires were generated with immunoSEQ multiplex PCR, while TCRdb's copy carries only in-frame clones and drops some. The sample has some 520 clones, approximately 80% seen once. Study findings and constraints: Without spatial data, bulk sequencing limits insight into HGSC tumor diversity.

As regards this clone: Its antigen is unknown.

Germline lookup yields CDR1 PRHDT and CDR2 FYEKMQ (reference sequence). Between the trimmed V and J ends, which lost 6 bases and 2 bases, there was a span of 9 bases. The CDR3 extends over 13 amino acids. The specimen was tumor tissue. The J gene is TRBJ2-3, the V gene TRBV13, with D possibly TRBD2 on 6 matching bases. The clonotype comes from a human donor with high-grade serous ovarian cancer. For the CDR3, the DNA is TGTGCCAGCAGGCTAGCGCCCACAGATACGCAGTATTTT. Translated: CASRLAPTDTQYF.